These 23 T cell receptor beta chains originate from one sample sequenced in a study of T cell changes during pregnancy in multiple sclerosis. Profiled with immunoSEQ multiplex PCR; TCRdb holds only in-frame clones, not every one. The repertoire holds roughly 23,000 clones, with about 89% as singletons. Sequencing was performed on CD4+ T cells from peripheral blood mononuclear cells, taken in the third trimester of pregnancy. These receptors were obtained from a female donor in good health, enrolled as a control in a pregnancy study.

The chain has TRBV28 and TRBJ1-4; TRBD1 agrees at 10 bases. The V and J ends lost 3 bases and 8 bases, in that order; junction bases with no gene match: 6. Germline CDR1 MDHEN, CDR2 SYDVKM. This CDR3 has 15 residues. CDR3 nucleotide sequence: TGTGCCAGCAGTTTCTCCGGGACAGGGGCGGAAAAACTGTTTTTT. It encodes CASSFSGTGAEKLFF.

The CDR3 protein is CASSEKPLSLNSPLHF. CDR3 coding DNA: TGTGCCAGCAGTGAAAAGCCCCTAAGCCTTAATTCACCCCTCCACTTT. The chain recombines TRBV2 with TRBJ1-6; D unclear. Germline CDR1 reads SNHLY; CDR2 reads FYNNEI. CDR3 length: 16 residues. The germline V and J ends were trimmed by 2 bases and 6 bases, with 14 bases remaining between them.

The V gene is TRBV5-1, the J gene TRBJ1-1; 11 nucleotides match TRBD1. The germline CDR1 and CDR2 sequences are SGHRS and YFSETQ. V was pared by 0 bases and J by 10 bases, with 5 bases of the junction left unmatched. This CDR3 contains 14 residues. The CDR3 nucleotides are TGCGCCAGCAGCTTGGAGGACAGGGGGCTCACAGCTTTCTTT. It translates to CASSLEDRGLTAFF.

The chain combines TRBV27 with TRBJ2-6; the D is unclear. This CDR3 has 13 amino acids. Trimming cost V 8 bases and J 2 bases, with 7 bases left between them. The germline V gene has CDR1 MNHEY and CDR2 SMNVEV (reference sequence). The CDR3 nucleotides are TGTGCCAGCGGCCGGGCTGGGGCCAACGTCCTGACTTTC. This codes for CASGRAGANVLTF.

The chain is built from TRBV27 and TRBJ1-6; tentatively, D is TRBD1 (5 bases). This CDR3 is 16 amino acids long. Trimming took 5 bases from V and 4 from J, leaving 15 bases between them. Germline assignment: CDR1 MNHEY and CDR2 SMNVEV (reference sequence). CDR3 bases: TGTGCCAGCAGTCCCCGCCCGGGACTGTATAATTCACCCCTCCACTTT. Residues: CASSPRPGLYNSPLHF.

The J gene is TRBJ1-2, the V gene TRBV7-9, with TRBD1 identical over 7 bases. V lost 5 bases, J lost 7 bases, and 7 bases stayed unmatched. This CDR3 region has 13 residues. Germline V CDR1 and CDR2: SEHNR, FQNEAQ (reference sequence). CDR3 loop: CASSRDREAGYTF. CDR3 nucleotide sequence: TGTGCCAGCAGCCGAGACAGGGAGGCTGGCTACACCTTC.

V gene TRBV19 combines with J gene TRBJ1-1, with a possible D match to TRBD1 (6 bases). V gave up 4 bases and J gave up 11 bases, with 20 bases separating them. The CDR3 is 14 residues long. Germline CDR1 reads LNHDA; CDR2 reads SQIVND (reference sequence). Written as DNA, the CDR3 is TGTGCCAGTAGTACGGTAGGGGGGAGGGTTCACGCTTTCTTT. This encodes CASSTVGGRVHAFF.

J is TRBJ2-1 and V is TRBV7-3, with TRBD2 identical over 12 bases. The CDR3 spans 17 residues. Germline lookup yields CDR1 SGHTA and CDR2 FQGTGA. V lost 5 bases, J lost 10 bases, and 15 bases stayed unmatched. The CDR3 reads CASSQDGLAGPPQEQFF. The CDR3 DNA reads TGTGCCAGCAGCCAAGACGGACTAGCGGGACCCCCTCAGGAGCAGTTCTTC.

V and J are TRBV7-3 and TRBJ1-6, with D unclear. The V end was cut by 3 bases, the J end by 0 bases, with 3 bases between. Germline V gene data show CDR1 as SGHTA and CDR2 as FQGTGA. CDR3 length: 14 amino acids. CDR3 DNA sequence: TGTGCCAGCAGCTTGAGCTCCTATAATTCACCCCTCCACTTT. Encoded protein: CASSLSSYNSPLHF.

This sequence joins TRBV2 and TRBJ1-4; D possibly corresponds to TRBD1 (6 bases). The CDR3 covers 16 residues. Germline values: CDR1 SNHLY, CDR2 FYNNEI. Trimming shortened V by 6 bases and J by 5 bases, and 19 bases separated the two germline ends. The CDR3 coding sequence is TGTGCCAGCAGGGACAGAGCGGCCTCAGTAAATGAAAAACTGTTTTTT. Protein product: CASRDRAASVNEKLFF. Complete variable domain (other parts from reference TRBV2 and TRBJ1-4): EPEVTQTPSHQVTQMGQEVILRCVPISNHLYFYWYRQILGQKVEFLVSFYNNEISEKSEIFDDQFSVERPDGSNFTLKIRSTKLEDSAMYFCASRDRAASVNEKLFFGSGTQLSVL.

The chain uses TRBV7-2 and TRBJ1-3; D gene ambiguous. Per the germline V gene, CDR1 is SGHTA and CDR2 is FQGNSA. This CDR3 has 15 amino acids. Trimming removed 2 bases from V and 2 bases from J, with 10 bases in between. CDR3 region: CASSLSLQAGNTIYF. The CDR3 DNA follows: TGTGCCAGCAGCTTATCCTTGCAGGCTGGAAACACCATATATTTT.

V usage is TRBV5-6 and J usage is TRBJ2-2; D not resolved. The CDR3 length is 15 residues. Germline assignment: CDR1 SGHDT and CDR2 YYEEEE. V gave up 0 bases and J gave up 2 bases, with 8 bases separating them. Written as DNA, the CDR3 is TGTGCCAGCAGCTTGGGGCAGTTAAACACCGGGGAGCTGTTTTTT. It is translated as CASSLGQLNTGELFF.

The chain uses TRBV14 and TRBJ2-5; D is possibly TRBD2 (5 bases). The CDR3 runs to 16 residues. Trimming pared 2 bases from V and 3 bases from J, leaving 16 bases between. Germline V gene lookup returns CDR1 SGHDN and CDR2 FVKESK. Written as DNA, the CDR3 is TGTGCCAGCAGCCAATTCGACGGAGGCTCAAAAGAGACCCAGTACTTC. It encodes CASSQFDGGSKETQYF.

The chain employs TRBV7-2 and TRBJ2-1; perhaps TRBD2 as D (5 bases). Trimming left V 4 bases short and J 4 bases short, with 26 bases between. The CDR3 covers 19 residues. The V gene's germline CDR1 is SGHTA and CDR2 FQGNSA. The DNA for the CDR3 is TGTGCCAGCAGCTCCTCCCCGGGCCTAGCCCCCCTCAGATACAATGAGCAGTTCTTC. This translates into CASSSSPGLAPLRYNEQFF.

The V and J genes are TRBV19 and TRBJ1-6; 8 bases align to TRBD1. The CDR3 contains 16 residues. After removal of 3 bases from V and 10 bases from J, the junction contained 11 bases not matched to a gene. CDR1 LNHDA and CDR2 SQIVND come from the germline V gene (reference sequence). The CDR3 loop is CASSILAGGLSSPLHF. As DNA, the CDR3 is TGTGCCAGTAGTATCTTGGCAGGGGGCTTATCCTCACCCCTCCACTTT.

The rearrangement links TRBV19 to TRBJ1-1; D is possibly TRBD1 (5 bases). V was clipped by 7 bases and J by 0 bases, with 12 bases between them. CDR1 is LNHDA, CDR2 SQIVND, per germline (reference sequence). CDR3 size: 14 residues. The CDR3 DNA reads as TGTGCCAGTACTTCAGGGCCCATGAACACTGAAGCTTTCTTT. Protein: CASTSGPMNTEAFF. The whole variable domain, remainder taken from reference TRBV19 and TRBJ1-1, is DGGITQSPKYLFRKEGQNVTLSCEQNLNHDAMYWYRQDPGQGLRLIYYSQIVNDFQKGDIAEGYSVSREKKESFPLTVTSAQKNPTAFYLCASTSGPMNTEAFFGQGTRLTVV.

The V and J genes are TRBV13 and TRBJ1-1; D is undetermined. Germline V gene sequence: CDR1 PRHDT, CDR2 FYEKMQ (reference sequence). V was pared by 5 bases and J by 2 bases, with 15 bases between. This CDR3 has 15 residues. The CDR3 sequence is CASSPPPGINTEAFF. In DNA, the CDR3 is TGTGCCAGCAGCCCGCCGCCGGGAATCAACACTGAAGCTTTCTTT.

The gene calls are TRBV29-1 and TRBJ2-1; 9 positions agree with TRBD2. V dropped 4 bases and J dropped 9; count of bases not matched to a gene: 10. Germline assignment: CDR1 SQVTM and CDR2 ANQGSEA. CDR3 length: 14 residues. The CDR3 reads CSVGGLAGSAEQFF. The CDR3 DNA is TGCAGCGTTGGGGGGCTAGCGGGATCGGCTGAGCAGTTCTTC.

The chain carries TRBV10-3 and TRBJ1-2, with a tentative D call TRBD1 (5 bases). This CDR3 comprises 14 residues. Germline V gene sequence: CDR1 ENHRY, CDR2 SYGVKD. V was shortened by 8 bases and J by 3 bases, with 16 bases between the two germline ends. The CDR3 sequence: CAISPAGGYYGYTF. The DNA for the CDR3 is TGTGCCATCTCCCCTGCTGGGGGGTACTATGGCTACACCTTC.

This chain connects TRBV7-9 to TRBJ2-5, with D possibly TRBD1 on 5 matching bases. Germline values: CDR1 SEHNR, CDR2 FQNEAQ (reference sequence). This CDR3 comprises 13 residues. Trimming pared 4 bases from V and 4 bases from J, leaving 10 bases between. The CDR3 loop reads CASSSLRGETQYF. CDR3 nucleotide sequence: TGTGCCAGCAGCTCGCTTAGGGGAGAGACCCAGTACTTC.

The rearrangement links TRBV11-2 to TRBJ2-2; 7 nucleotides line up with TRBD1. With 8 bases clipped from V and 5 bases from J, the junction kept 11 bases outside the gene matches. This CDR3 region has 15 residues. CDR1 SGHAT and CDR2 FQNNGV come from the germline V gene. CDR3 residues: CASGPWGTVTGELFF. For the CDR3, the DNA is TGTGCCAGCGGCCCGTGGGGGACAGTAACCGGGGAGCTGTTTTTT.

The J gene is TRBJ2-7, the V gene TRBV6-5; 8 nucleotides align to TRBD1. Germline V gene sequence: CDR1 MNHEY, CDR2 SVGAGI. The CDR3 sequence is 14 residues long. J lost 5 bases, V lost 7 bases, and 10 bases had no gene match. The CDR3 sequence: CASNRQGNPHEQYF. CDR3 nucleotide sequence: TGTGCCAGCAACAGACAGGGGAATCCGCACGAGCAGTACTTC.

The CDR3, as DNA: TGCGCCAGCAGCTTGGTTCAGGTCACCTCTGTCGGAGCTTTCTTT. It codes for CASSLVQVTSVGAFF. The gene calls are TRBV5-1 and TRBJ1-1; unclear D gene. The V and J ends lost 0 bases and 10 bases respectively, with 19 bases between them. Germline loops: CDR1 SGHRS, CDR2 YFSETQ. This CDR3 has 15 amino acids.